Below are 20 T cell receptor beta chains sequenced from a single sample in a study of OX40 agonist ivuxolimab in advanced cancers. Libraries were constructed by the immunoSEQ multiplex PCR assay. TCRdb's version of the immuneACCESS table is confined to in-frame rearrangements and falls short of the full clone set. An unresolved V gene accounts for under half of the shortfall where checked; the remainder is of unknown origin. Within this sample are tens of thousands of clones, with 84% of them counted one time only. The ten largest clones take up about 1.1% of the sample. This specimen was CD4+ or CD8+ T cells sorted from blood, taken in a trial of the OX40 agonist ivuxolimab. The receptors stem from an adult with an advanced solid tumor such as melanoma, head and neck, liver or kidney cancer.

The V and J genes are TRBV2 and TRBJ1-1; D gene ambiguous. Germline V CDR1 and CDR2: SNHLY, FYNNEI. This CDR3 has 13 amino acids. V lost 4 bases, J lost 4 bases, and 10 bases lay in between. CDR3 DNA sequence: TGTGCCAGCAGTGGGCAGGTTTCCACTGAAGCTTTCTTT. Translated: CASSGQVSTEAFF.

The V call is TRBV18, the J call TRBJ1-4; D gene uncertain. The V end lost 2 bases, the J end lost 8 bases, and 12 bases lay between the germline ends. Germline CDR1 reads KGHSH; CDR2 reads LQKENI. The CDR3 is made up of 14 amino acids. DNA for the CDR3: TGTGCCAGCTCACCAAGGGCAGGAGAAGAAAAACTGTTTTTT. It is translated as CASSPRAGEEKLFF.

V is TRBV19 and J is TRBJ2-1; D is perhaps TRBD1 or TRBD2 (5 bases each). This CDR3 region has 14 residues. V was pared by 5 bases and J by 8 bases, with 16 bases between. Germline V gene data show CDR1 as LNHDA and CDR2 as SQIVND (reference sequence). The CDR3 loop reads CASSAYIRGDEQFF. The DNA of the CDR3 is TGTGCCAGTAGTGCCTACATCCGAGGGGATGAGCAGTTCTTC.

The chain carries TRBV19 and TRBJ2-2, with TRBD1 as a possible D gene (5 bases). Trimming took off 5 bases at V and 4 bases at J, with 11 bases between the two ends. CDR1 is LNHDA, CDR2 SQIVND, per germline (reference sequence). The CDR3 is 14 amino acids. CDR3 loop: CASSWQGITGELFF. The DNA for the CDR3 is TGTGCCAGTAGTTGGCAGGGTATCACCGGGGAGCTGTTTTTT.

V and J are TRBV4-3 and TRBJ1-3, with unresolved D. The germline gives CDR1 LGHNA, CDR2 YSLEER. The CDR3 contains 13 residues. Between the trimmed V and J ends, which lost 3 bases and 7 bases, there was a span of 10 bases. For the CDR3, the DNA is TGCGCCAGCAGCCACCCTCTTGGGAACACCATATATTTT. Its translation is CASSHPLGNTIYF.

The chain recombines TRBV5-1 with TRBJ1-1; 7 bases match TRBD1. Germline V gene lookup returns CDR1 SGHRS and CDR2 YFSETQ. V dropped 0 bases and J dropped 3; count of bases not matched to a gene: 2. The CDR3 loop spans 14 amino acids. This CDR3 reads CASSLDRGYTEAFF. Here the CDR3 DNA reads TGCGCCAGCAGCTTGGACAGGGGTTACACTGAAGCTTTCTTT. Complete variable domain (other parts from reference TRBV5-1 and TRBJ1-1): KAGVTQTPRYLIKTRGQQVTLSCSPISGHRSVSWYQQTPGQGLQFLFEYFSETQRNKGNFPGRFSGRQFSNSRSEMNVSTLELGDSALYLCASSLDRGYTEAFFGQGTRLTVV.

This rearrangement joins TRBV6-1 to TRBJ1-5; possible D gene TRBD1, 6 bases. This CDR3 has 16 amino acids. CDR1 MNHNS and CDR2 SASEGT come from the germline V gene. V lost 2 bases and J 3 bases, leaving 14 bases between the germline ends. The CDR3 region is CASSERIGQHNQPQHF. CDR3 nucleotide sequence: TGTGCCAGCAGTGAAAGGATCGGACAGCACAATCAGCCCCAGCATTTT.

The chain is built from TRBV29-1 and TRBJ2-1; 8 nucleotides line up with TRBD1. The V gene end was trimmed by 7 bases and the J gene end by 8 bases; junction bases not matched to a gene: 4. The CDR3 sequence is 11 residues long. Germline V gene data show CDR1 as SQVTM and CDR2 as ANQGSEA. The chain's CDR3 is CSADRADEQFF. For the CDR3, the DNA is TGCAGCGCGGACAGGGCTGATGAGCAGTTCTTC.

The chain couples TRBV2 to TRBJ2-3; D unclear. The CDR3 is made up of 11 amino acids. Trimming stripped 8 bases from V and 4 bases from J, with 7 bases between. The germline gives CDR1 SNHLY, CDR2 FYNNEI. CDR3 protein: CASLGSDTQYF. The CDR3 coding sequence is TGTGCCAGCCTTGGGTCAGATACGCAGTATTTT.

The chain employs TRBV5-1 and TRBJ2-5; 8 bases agree with TRBD1. Germline V lookup: CDR1 SGHRS, CDR2 YFSETQ. This CDR3 spans 16 amino acids. The V and J ends lost 1 base and 2 bases, in that order; junction bases with no gene match: 7. This CDR3 reads CASSLSTDRGQETQYF. The CDR3 DNA reads TGCGCCAGCAGCTTGTCAACAGACAGGGGTCAAGAGACCCAGTACTTC.

The genes are TRBV11-3 and TRBJ2-2, with D perhaps TRBD1 (6 bases). This CDR3 is 15 amino acids long. V was pared by 9 bases and J by 5 bases, with 19 bases between. Germline CDR1 SGHNT, CDR2 YENEEA. CDR3 bases: TGTGCCAGGGTACAGGGTAATGTGAGGACCGGGGAGCTGTTTTTT. Translating gives CARVQGNVRTGELFF.

In this sample, this clone turned up once. The V gene is TRBV5-4, the J gene TRBJ2-2; maybe TRBD2 (5 bases). Per the germline V gene, CDR1 is SGHNT and CDR2 is YYREEE (reference sequence). The CDR3 covers 14 residues. The V gene lost 6 bases and the J gene lost 6 bases, with 15 bases spanning the gap. CDR3 bases: TGTGCCAGCACTAAAACGGGGTGGCCCGGGGAGCTGTTTTTT. Amino acids: CASTKTGWPGELFF. Full variable domain (missing parts from reference TRBV5-4 and TRBJ2-2): ETGVTQSPTHLIKTRGQQVTLRCSSQSGHNTVSWYQQALGQGPQFIFQYYREEENGRGNFPPRFSGLQFPNYSSELNVNALELDDSALYLCASTKTGWPGELFFGEGSRLTVL.

The V and J genes are TRBV7-2 and TRBJ2-2; 7 bases agree with TRBD2. From germline, CDR1 is SGHTA and CDR2 FQGNSA. This CDR3 spans 15 amino acids. Losses at the gene ends were 5 bases for V and 6 bases for J; bases not matched to a gene: 9. The CDR3 nucleotides read TGTGCCAGCAGCCCGAACTCGGGGAGGGCCGGGGAGCTGTTTTTT. The encoded protein is CASSPNSGRAGELFF.

The chain has TRBV7-2 and TRBJ1-2; tentatively, D is TRBD1 (5 bases). The V and J ends lost 1 base and 3 bases respectively, with 15 bases between them. The CDR3 loop spans 16 amino acids. The germline gives CDR1 SGHTA, CDR2 FQGNSA. CDR3 protein: CASSLGLGQGDYGYTF. The CDR3 DNA sequence: TGTGCCAGCAGCTTAGGTCTCGGGCAGGGAGACTATGGCTACACCTTC.

The chain joins TRBV5-1 to TRBJ2-3, with D possibly being TRBD2 (5 bases). Germline V gives CDR1 SGHRS, CDR2 YFSETQ. The CDR3 has 14 residues. V lost 0 bases and J 6 bases, leaving 11 bases between the germline ends. CDR3 region: CASSLGSPGDTQYF. CDR3 sequence (DNA): TGCGCCAGCAGCTTGGGCAGCCCGGGGGATACGCAGTATTTT.

The rearrangement links TRBV19 to TRBJ2-7; a weak D match, TRBD1 (6 bases). Trimming left V 5 bases short and J 3 bases short, with 17 bases between. The germline V gene encodes CDR1 LNHDA and CDR2 SQIVND (reference sequence). This CDR3 region has 15 residues. CDR3 residues: CASSVRTALNYEQYF. The CDR3, as DNA: TGTGCCAGTAGTGTCAGGACAGCCTTGAACTACGAGCAGTACTTC.

The rearrangement links TRBV11-2 to TRBJ1-3; the D is unclear. V was trimmed by 7 bases and J by 0 bases, leaving 13 bases between them. The germline V gene encodes CDR1 SGHAT and CDR2 FQNNGV. CDR3 length: 15 amino acids. CDR3 loop: CASTLTYPSGNTIYF. CDR3 DNA sequence: TGTGCCAGCACGCTTACATACCCCTCTGGAAACACCATATATTTT.

The J gene is TRBJ1-1, the V gene TRBV29-1; a possible D gene is TRBD1 (5 bases). This CDR3 spans 13 amino acids. With 2 bases removed from V and 2 bases from J, the gap between germline ends came to 9 bases. Germline V gives CDR1 SQVTM, CDR2 ANQGSEA. CDR3 loop: CSVERGLNTEAFF. The CDR3 region has the DNA TGCAGCGTTGAAAGGGGCTTAAACACTGAAGCTTTCTTT.

The rearrangement links TRBV19 to TRBJ2-6; a possible D gene is TRBD2 (6 bases). V shed 3 bases and J shed 2 bases, with 8 bases lying between them. CDR3 size: 15 residues. Germline V CDR1 and CDR2: LNHDA, SQIVND (reference sequence). The CDR3 here is CASSIWGAGANVLTF. The CDR3 coding sequence is TGTGCCAGTAGTATTTGGGGGGCTGGGGCCAACGTCCTGACTTTC.

This chain uses TRBV10-3 with TRBJ1-6; D is perhaps TRBD1 (6 bases). CDR1 ENHRY and CDR2 SYGVKD come from the germline V gene. There are 16 residues in the CDR3. The V and J ends lost 1 base and 7 bases respectively, with 14 bases between them. In nucleotides, the CDR3 is TGTGCCATCAGTGAGTTGGCAGGGGTGGGAAATTCACCCCTCCACTTT. This translates into CAISELAGVGNSPLHF.